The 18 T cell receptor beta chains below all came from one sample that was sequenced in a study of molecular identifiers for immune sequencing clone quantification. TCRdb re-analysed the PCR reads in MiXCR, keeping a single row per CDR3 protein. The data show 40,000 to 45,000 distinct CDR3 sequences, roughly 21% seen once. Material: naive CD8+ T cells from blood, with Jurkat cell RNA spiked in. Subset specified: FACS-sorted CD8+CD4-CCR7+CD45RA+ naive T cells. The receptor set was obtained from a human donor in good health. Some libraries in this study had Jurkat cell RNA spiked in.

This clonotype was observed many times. This CDR3 reads CASSPLAGGLNEQFF. Here the CDR3 DNA reads TGTGCCAGTAGCCCCCTCGCGGGAGGACTCAATGAGCAGTTCTTC. V usage is TRBV19 and J usage is TRBJ2-1; 8 positions match TRBD2. Trimming at V came to 6 bases and at J to 6 bases, leaving 10 bases not matched to a gene. Germline-derived CDR1 and CDR2 are LNHDA and SQIVND (reference sequence). This CDR3 has 15 residues.

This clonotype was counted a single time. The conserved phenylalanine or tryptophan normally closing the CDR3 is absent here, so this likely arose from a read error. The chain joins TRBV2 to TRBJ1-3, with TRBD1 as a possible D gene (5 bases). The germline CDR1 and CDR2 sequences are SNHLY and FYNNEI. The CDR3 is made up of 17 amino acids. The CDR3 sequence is CASAQTAINLSGNTIYL. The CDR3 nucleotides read TGTGCCAGCGCCCAGACAGCAATCAATCTCTCTGGGAACACCATATATCTT.

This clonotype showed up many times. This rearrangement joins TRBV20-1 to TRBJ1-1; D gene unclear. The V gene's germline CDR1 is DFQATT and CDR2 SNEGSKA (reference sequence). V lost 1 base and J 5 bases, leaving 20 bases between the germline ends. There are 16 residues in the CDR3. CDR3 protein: CSARGLVDIKETEAFF. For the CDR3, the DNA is TGCAGTGCTAGAGGTCTAGTTGATATTAAAGAGACTGAAGCTTTCTTT.

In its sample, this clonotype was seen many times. The chain's CDR3 is CASSPRTSGAFSLWTQYF. CDR3 DNA sequence: TGTGCCAGCAGCCCCCGGACTAGCGGGGCCTTTAGTCTTTGGACCCAGTACTTC. This rearrangement joins TRBV11-2 to TRBJ2-5; TRBD2 matches at 12 bases. V was clipped by 5 bases and J by 7 bases; unmatched bases: 17. Per germline, CDR1 SGHAT and CDR2 FQNNGV. This CDR3 is built from 18 residues.

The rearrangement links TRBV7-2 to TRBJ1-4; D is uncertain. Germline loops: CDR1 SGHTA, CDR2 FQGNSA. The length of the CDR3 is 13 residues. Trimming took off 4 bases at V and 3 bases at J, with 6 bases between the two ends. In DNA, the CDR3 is TGTGCCAGCAGCTCCCCGCCTAATGAAAAACTGTTTTTT. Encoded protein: CASSSPPNEKLFF.

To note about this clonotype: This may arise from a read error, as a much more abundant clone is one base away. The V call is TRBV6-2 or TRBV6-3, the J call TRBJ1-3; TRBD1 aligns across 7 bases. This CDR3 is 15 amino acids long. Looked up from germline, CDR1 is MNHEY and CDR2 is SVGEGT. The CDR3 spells CASSPSTGTGNTVYF. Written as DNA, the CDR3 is TGTGCCAGCAGTCCATCGACAGGGACTGGAAACACCGTATATTTT.

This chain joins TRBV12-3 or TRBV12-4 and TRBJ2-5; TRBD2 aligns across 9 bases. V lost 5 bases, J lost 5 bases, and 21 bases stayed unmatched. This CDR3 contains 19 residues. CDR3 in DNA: TGTGCCAGCAGTCTCGGTTTTGCTGGCGGGGGGGCGGTAGGGGAGACCCAGTACTTC. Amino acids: CASSLGFAGGGAVGETQYF.

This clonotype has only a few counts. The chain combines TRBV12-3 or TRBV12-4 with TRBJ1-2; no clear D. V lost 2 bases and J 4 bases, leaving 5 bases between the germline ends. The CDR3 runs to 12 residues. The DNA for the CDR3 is TGTGCCAGCAGTTTAACAAGCTATGGCTACACCTTC. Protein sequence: CASSLTSYGYTF.

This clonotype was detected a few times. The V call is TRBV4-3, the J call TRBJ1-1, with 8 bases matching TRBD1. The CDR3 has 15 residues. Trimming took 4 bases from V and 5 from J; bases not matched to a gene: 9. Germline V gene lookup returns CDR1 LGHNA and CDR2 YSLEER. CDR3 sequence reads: CASSLEMDRVTEAFF. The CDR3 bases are TGCGCCAGCAGCCTGGAGATGGACAGGGTGACTGAAGCTTTCTTT.

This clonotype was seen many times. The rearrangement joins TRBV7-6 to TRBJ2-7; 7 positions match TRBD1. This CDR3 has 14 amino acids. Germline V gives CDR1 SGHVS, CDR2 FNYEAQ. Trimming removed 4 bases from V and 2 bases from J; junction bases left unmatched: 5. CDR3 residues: CASSSGQPTYEQYF. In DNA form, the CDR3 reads TGTGCCAGCAGCTCGGGACAGCCAACCTACGAGCAGTACTTC.

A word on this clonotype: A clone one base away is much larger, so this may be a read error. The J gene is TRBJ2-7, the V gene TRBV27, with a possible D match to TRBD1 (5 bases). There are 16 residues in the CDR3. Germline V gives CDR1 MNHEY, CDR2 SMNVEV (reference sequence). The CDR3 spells CAGRAIPGLGSYEQYF. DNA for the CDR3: TGTGCCGGCAGGGCCATACCGGGCCTGGGGTCCTACGAGCAGTACTTC.

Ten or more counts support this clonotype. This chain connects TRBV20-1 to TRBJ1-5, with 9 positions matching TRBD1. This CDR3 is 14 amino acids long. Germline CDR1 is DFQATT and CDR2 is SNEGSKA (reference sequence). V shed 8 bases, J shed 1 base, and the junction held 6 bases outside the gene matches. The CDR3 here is CSRTGGWSNQPQHF. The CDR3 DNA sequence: TGCAGTCGCACAGGGGGCTGGAGCAATCAGCCCCAGCATTTT.

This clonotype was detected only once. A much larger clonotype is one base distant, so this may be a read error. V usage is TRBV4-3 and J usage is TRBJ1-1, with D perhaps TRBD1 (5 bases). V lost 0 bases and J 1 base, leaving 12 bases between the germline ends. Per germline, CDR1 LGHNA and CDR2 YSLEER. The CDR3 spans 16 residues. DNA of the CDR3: TGCGCCAGCAGCCAAGAACCCCGGGGCGCGAACACTGAAGCTTTCTTT. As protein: CASSQEPRGANTEAFF.

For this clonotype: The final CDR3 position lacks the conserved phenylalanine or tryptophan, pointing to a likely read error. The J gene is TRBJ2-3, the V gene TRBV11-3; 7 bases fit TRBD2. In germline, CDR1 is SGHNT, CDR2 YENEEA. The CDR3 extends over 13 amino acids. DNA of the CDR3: TGTGTCAGCAGCCAAGGACTAGCAGATACGCAGTATCTT. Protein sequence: CVSSQGLADTQYL.

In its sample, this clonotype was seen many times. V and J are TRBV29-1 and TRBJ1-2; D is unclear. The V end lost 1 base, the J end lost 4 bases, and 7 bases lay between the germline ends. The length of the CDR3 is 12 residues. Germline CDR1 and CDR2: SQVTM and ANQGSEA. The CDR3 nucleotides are TGCAGCGTTGAAGTATCGGCCTATGGCTACACCTTC. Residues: CSVEVSAYGYTF.

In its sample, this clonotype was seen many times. The CDR3 sequence is CASSPFSGANVLTF. The CDR3 nucleotides read TGTGCCAGTAGTCCGTTCTCTGGGGCCAACGTCCTGACTTTC. The chain couples TRBV19 to TRBJ2-6, with D uncertain. In germline, CDR1 is LNHDA, CDR2 SQIVND (reference sequence). V was clipped by 5 bases and J by 0 bases, with 5 bases between them. This CDR3 is 14 amino acids long.

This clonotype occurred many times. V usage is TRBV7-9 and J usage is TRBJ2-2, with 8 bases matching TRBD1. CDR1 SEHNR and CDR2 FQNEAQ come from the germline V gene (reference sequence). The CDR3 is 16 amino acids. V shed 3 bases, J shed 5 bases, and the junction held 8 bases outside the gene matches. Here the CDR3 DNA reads TGTGCCAGCAGCTTCCCAGGGGGCGCCGTGACCGGGGAGCTGTTTTTT. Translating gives CASSFPGGAVTGELFF.

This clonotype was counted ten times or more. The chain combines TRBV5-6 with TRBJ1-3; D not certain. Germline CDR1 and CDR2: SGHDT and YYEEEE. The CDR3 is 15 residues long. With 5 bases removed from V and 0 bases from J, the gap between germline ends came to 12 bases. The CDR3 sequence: CASSPEFASGNTIYF. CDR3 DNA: TGTGCCAGCAGTCCAGAATTTGCCTCTGGAAACACCATATATTTT.